The present T cell receptor (beta chain) was sequenced within a study of shared clonotypes between healthy human individuals. Sequencing used immunoSEQ multiplex PCR; TCRdb keeps in-frame clones, though not all of them. This sample has 2 million or so clones; roughly 94% occur once, and the top ten carry under 0.15%. The CDR3 sequence is 15 residues long. Trimming took 9 bases from V and 3 from J, leaving 22 bases between them. The V call is TRBV5-7, the J call TRBJ2-7, with TRBD1 as a possible D gene (6 bases). TRBV5-7 falls under the ORF class, with uncertain function. This TCR was sampled from a man between 18 and 29 years old in good health. Sequencing was carried out using naive CD4+ T cells sorted from blood. Noted subset: CD45RA+ positively selected. The CDR3 region is CANHRGGPLDYEQYF. In DNA, the CDR3 is TGTGCCAATCATCGAGGGGGACCATTGGACTACGAGCAGTACTTC.